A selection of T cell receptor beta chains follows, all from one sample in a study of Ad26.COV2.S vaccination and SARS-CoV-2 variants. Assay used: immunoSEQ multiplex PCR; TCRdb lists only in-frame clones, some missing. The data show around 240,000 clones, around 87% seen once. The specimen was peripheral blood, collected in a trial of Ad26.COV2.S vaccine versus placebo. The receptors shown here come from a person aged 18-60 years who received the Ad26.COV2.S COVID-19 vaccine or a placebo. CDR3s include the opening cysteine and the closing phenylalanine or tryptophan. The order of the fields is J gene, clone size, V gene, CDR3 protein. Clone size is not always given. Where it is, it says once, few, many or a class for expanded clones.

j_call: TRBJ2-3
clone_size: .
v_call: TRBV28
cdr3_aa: CASSLIAGAGTQYF

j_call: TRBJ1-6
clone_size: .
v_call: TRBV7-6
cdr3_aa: CASSLLARDSPLHF

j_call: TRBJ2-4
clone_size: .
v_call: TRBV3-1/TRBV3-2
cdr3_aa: CASSLSSGGLAKNIQYF

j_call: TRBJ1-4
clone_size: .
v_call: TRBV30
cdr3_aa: CAWEQSEKLFF

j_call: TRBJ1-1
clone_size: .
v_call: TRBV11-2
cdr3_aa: CASSFSRGRVPEAFF

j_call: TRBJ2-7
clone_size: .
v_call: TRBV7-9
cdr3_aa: CASSFGSSYEQYF

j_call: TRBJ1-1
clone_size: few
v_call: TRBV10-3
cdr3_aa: CAIATGGNTEAFF

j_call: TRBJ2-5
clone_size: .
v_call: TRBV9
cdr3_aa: CASSARVWETQYF

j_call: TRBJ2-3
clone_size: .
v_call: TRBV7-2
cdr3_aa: CASSSSRLAGGADTQYF

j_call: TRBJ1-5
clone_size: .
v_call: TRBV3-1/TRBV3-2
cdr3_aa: CASSRGGNQPQHF

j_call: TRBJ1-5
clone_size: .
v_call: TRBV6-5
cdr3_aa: CASSLRVQPQHF

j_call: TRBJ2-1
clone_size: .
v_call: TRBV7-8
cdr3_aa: CASTISGGGINEQFF

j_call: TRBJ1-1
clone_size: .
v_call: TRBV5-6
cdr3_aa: CASSLALQTEAFF

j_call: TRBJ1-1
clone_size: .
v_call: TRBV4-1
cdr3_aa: CASSPWAGRGIEAFF

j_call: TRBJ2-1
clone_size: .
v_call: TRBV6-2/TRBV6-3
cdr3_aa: CASSQYLNEQFF

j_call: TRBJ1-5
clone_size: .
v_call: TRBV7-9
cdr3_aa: CASSSIYSNQPQHF

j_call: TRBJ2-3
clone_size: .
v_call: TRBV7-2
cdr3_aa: CASSHRTSGDLDTQYF

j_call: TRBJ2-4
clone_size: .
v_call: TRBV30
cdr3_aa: CASQVAKNIQYF

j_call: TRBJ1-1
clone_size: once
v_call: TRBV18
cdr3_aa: CASSPLTTEAFF

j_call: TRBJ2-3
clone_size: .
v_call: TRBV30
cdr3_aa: CAWSPNPLAGGNTQYF

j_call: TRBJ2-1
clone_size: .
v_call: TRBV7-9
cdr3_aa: CASRQSGTSVNEQFF

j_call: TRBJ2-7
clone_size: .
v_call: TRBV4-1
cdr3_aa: CASSHDGRRYF

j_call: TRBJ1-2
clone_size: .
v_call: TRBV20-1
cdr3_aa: CSASTGDGYTF

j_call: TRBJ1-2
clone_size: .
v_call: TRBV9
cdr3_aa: CASSATGKNYGYTF

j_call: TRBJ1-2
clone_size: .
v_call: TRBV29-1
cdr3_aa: CSVEDRGDYGYTF

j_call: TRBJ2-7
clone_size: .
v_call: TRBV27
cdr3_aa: CASSVTGGNYEQYF

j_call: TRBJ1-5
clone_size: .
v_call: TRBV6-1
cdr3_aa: CASSELEGQFQPQHF

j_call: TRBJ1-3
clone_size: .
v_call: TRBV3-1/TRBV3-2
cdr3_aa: CASSQDARSTIYF

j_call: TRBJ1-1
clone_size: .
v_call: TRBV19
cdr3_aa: CASSGPLRTEAFF

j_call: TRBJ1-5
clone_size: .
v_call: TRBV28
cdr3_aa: CASRGQENQPQHF

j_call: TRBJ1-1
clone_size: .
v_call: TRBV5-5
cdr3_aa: CASSPLSGQNTEAFF

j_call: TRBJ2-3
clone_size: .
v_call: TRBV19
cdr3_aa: CASSMGRGLLYTSTDTQYF

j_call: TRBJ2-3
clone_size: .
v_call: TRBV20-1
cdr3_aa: CSASPTSRSDTQYF

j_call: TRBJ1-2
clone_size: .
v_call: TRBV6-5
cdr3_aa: CASGSRTGTYGYTF

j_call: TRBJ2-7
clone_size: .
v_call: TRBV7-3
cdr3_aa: CASSLTDGAGQYF

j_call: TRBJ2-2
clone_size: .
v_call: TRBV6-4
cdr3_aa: CASRVDRLNTGELFF

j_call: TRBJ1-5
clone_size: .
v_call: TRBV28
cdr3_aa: CASSLWGGGGNQPQHF

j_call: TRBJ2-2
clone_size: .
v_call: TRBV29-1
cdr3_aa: CSVALSHRGVTGELFF

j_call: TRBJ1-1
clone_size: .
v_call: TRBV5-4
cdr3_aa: CASSFSARGNTEAFF

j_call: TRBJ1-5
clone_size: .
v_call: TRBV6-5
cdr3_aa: CASSYSTAENQPQHF